The 20 T cell receptor beta chains presented below share a single source sample, sequenced in a study of spatial heterogeneity in lung cancer. Time point specified: sample taken at primary tumor resection. Sequencing covered unsorted whole RNA taken from tumor, nontumor lung or frozen PBMC. Each CDR3 protein is one row after TCRdb ran MiXCR on the 5' RACE reads. The sample has 10,000 to 15,000 distinct CDR3 sequences, about 5% seen once; the top ten hold roughly 35%. The sample here was lung tumor tissue, taken at surgery. These receptors were collected from a human donor with early-stage non-small cell lung cancer.

This clonotype was counted many times. Found in a library prepared for alpha chains, this beta chain is an off-target read, and its abundance has little meaning. The V and J genes are TRBV13 and TRBJ1-2; maybe TRBD1 (5 bases). The germline V and J ends were trimmed by 0 bases and 6 bases, with 8 bases remaining between them. Germline values: CDR1 PRHDT, CDR2 FYEKMQ (reference sequence). The CDR3 has 13 residues. The CDR3 region is CASSLGGADGYTF. The DNA of the CDR3 is TGTGCCAGCAGCTTAGGAGGGGCTGATGGCTACACCTTC.

With regard to this clonotype: A library made for alpha chains picked up this beta chain off target, so its size means little. The DNA of the CDR3 is TGTGCCAGCAGCCCAGGGGGGACACAATACGAGCAGTACTTC. Its translation is CASSPGGTQYEQYF. The chain couples TRBV12-3 or TRBV12-4 to TRBJ2-7; possibly TRBD1 for D (7 bases). The V gene lost 6 bases and the J gene lost 4 bases, with 16 bases spanning the gap. This CDR3 region has 14 residues.

In the case of this clonotype: Found in a library prepared for alpha chains, this beta chain is an off-target read, and its abundance has little meaning. V gene TRBV6-6 combines with J gene TRBJ1-6; D remains unclear. Trimming removed 7 bases from V and 7 bases from J, with 11 bases in between. The CDR3 covers 13 residues. The germline gives CDR1 MNHNY, CDR2 SVGAGI (reference sequence). DNA for the CDR3: TGTGCCAGCACCCTCCCACAGAATTCACCCCTCCACTTT. Amino acids: CASTLPQNSPLHF.

This clonotype was detected many times. This beta chain is a stray sequence in a library constructed for alpha chains; its clone size is not meaningful. The gene calls are TRBV5-6 and TRBJ2-1, with TRBD1 matching over 7 bases. The V segment lost 4 bases and the J segment 8 bases; nucleotides outside the gene matches: 15. Germline V gene lookup returns CDR1 SGHDT and CDR2 YYEEEE. The CDR3 sequence is 16 residues long. CDR3 coding DNA: TGTGCCAGCAGCCCCATCGACCGACAGGGTCAAGATGAGCAGTTCTTC. Protein: CASSPIDRQGQDEQFF.

This clonotype appeared many times. This beta chain is off target for a library built for alpha chains, so its abundance means little. The chain recombines TRBV12-3 or TRBV12-4 with TRBJ1-1; D may be TRBD1 (5 bases). This CDR3 comprises 13 residues. V was shortened by 2 bases and J by 4 bases, with 8 bases between the two germline ends. The CDR3 loop is CASSLQGRTEAFF. For the CDR3, the DNA is TGTGCCAGCAGTTTACAGGGTCGCACTGAAGCTTTCTTT.

This clonotype was observed at least ten times. Since it is a stray read in a library aimed at alpha chains, this beta chain has a size that is not meaningful. The chain employs TRBV27 and TRBJ1-1, with D maybe TRBD1 (5 bases). Germline-derived CDR1 and CDR2 are MNHEY and SMNVEV (reference sequence). The V gene lost 6 bases and the J gene lost 0 bases, with 17 bases spanning the gap. This CDR3 is built from 16 residues. CDR3 region: CASRRGNENLNTEAFF. As DNA, the CDR3 is TGTGCCAGCAGACGGGGGAACGAGAATCTGAACACTGAAGCTTTCTTT.

At least ten counts were recorded for this clonotype. This beta chain lies outside the target of a library built for alpha chains; its clone size means little. The rearrangement links TRBV5-1 to TRBJ1-2; D might be TRBD1 (5 bases). From germline, CDR1 is SGHRS and CDR2 YFSETQ. The CDR3 sequence is 15 residues long. V lost 0 bases, J lost 3 bases, and 12 bases lay in between. The CDR3 loop is CASSLAIGRDYGYTF. The CDR3 nucleotides are TGCGCCAGCAGCTTGGCGATTGGCAGGGACTATGGCTACACCTTC.

Of note for this clonotype: This beta chain appears as a stray read in a library generated for alpha chains; its size is not informative. V gene TRBV12-3 or TRBV12-4 combines with J gene TRBJ2-5, with 7 nucleotides matching TRBD1. Trimming cost V 6 bases and J 2 bases; bases outside gene matches: 0. The CDR3 has 12 residues. CDR3 loop: CASRTGQETQYF. The DNA for the CDR3 is TGTGCCAGCAGGACAGGGCAAGAGACCCAGTACTTC.

This clonotype was seen many times. Found in a library prepared for alpha chains, this beta chain is an off-target read, and its abundance has little meaning. The chain has TRBV4-1 and TRBJ2-1, with D unclear. The CDR3 sequence is 16 residues long. Trimming stripped 1 base from V and 0 bases from J, with 10 bases between. Per the germline V gene, CDR1 is MGHRA and CDR2 is YSYEKL. CDR3: CASSQGSLGSYNEQFF. The CDR3 coding sequence is TGCGCCAGCAGCCAAGGGTCCCTCGGCTCCTACAATGAGCAGTTCTTC.

This clonotype appeared many times. A library prepared for alpha chains yielded this beta chain as an off-target read; its size is of little meaning. The rearrangement links TRBV12-3 or TRBV12-4 to TRBJ2-1, with D unclear. The CDR3 loop spans 16 amino acids. The germline V and J ends were trimmed by 6 bases and 0 bases, with 15 bases remaining between them. The CDR3 nucleotides read TGTGCCAGCAGCCTACATACCCCGGGCTCCTACAATGAGCAGTTCTTC. Residues: CASSLHTPGSYNEQFF.

Details on this clonotype: Sequence at one end of the junction differs from germline and may be a read error. This beta chain is off target for a library built for alpha chains, so its abundance means little. The rearrangement joins TRBV7-7 to TRBJ2-7, with 7 bases fitting TRBD1. Germline V CDR1 and CDR2: SSHAT, FNYEAQ (reference sequence). The CDR3 loop spans 13 amino acids. The CDR3 DNA reads as TGTGCTAGCAGCTTTAAATCAGGGGGAGAGCAGTACTTC. Encoded protein: CASSFKSGGEQYF.

This clonotype was counted ten times or more. This beta chain is an unintended read in a library built for alpha chains; its size means little. The chain couples TRBV20-1 to TRBJ1-2; D unresolved. Germline CDR1 is DFQATT and CDR2 is SNEGSKA (reference sequence). The CDR3 spans 14 residues. V lost 1 base and J 4 bases, leaving 13 bases between the germline ends. CDR3 in amino acids: CSARVSSGSYGYTF. In nucleotides, the CDR3 is TGCAGTGCTAGAGTCAGCTCGGGGAGCTATGGCTACACCTTC.

This clonotype has ten or more counts. The library was built for alpha chains, so this beta chain is an off-target read and its size means little. The J gene is TRBJ1-6, the V gene TRBV10-3; 8 positions agree with TRBD1. Germline lookup yields CDR1 ENHRY and CDR2 SYGVKD. The V gene end was trimmed by 10 bases and the J gene end by 6 bases; junction bases not matched to a gene: 5. The CDR3 is 13 amino acids. CDR3 sequence reads: CATGQASNSPLHF. The DNA of the CDR3 is TGTGCCACGGGACAGGCGTCTAATTCACCCCTCCACTTT.

To note about this clonotype: The size of this beta chain means little, since it is a stray read in a library made for alpha chains. V and J are TRBV12-3 or TRBV12-4 and TRBJ1-4; the D is unclear. Trimming removed 10 bases at V and 7 bases at J, with 16 bases between. The CDR3 totals 13 residues. The CDR3 sequence: CATSGEASEKLFF. In DNA, the CDR3 is TGTGCCACCTCCGGGGAGGCCAGTGAAAAACTGTTTTTT.

This clonotype occurred many times. The library was built for alpha chains, so this beta chain is an off-target read and its size means little. The gene calls are TRBV5-1 and TRBJ2-1; maybe TRBD2 (6 bases). The CDR3 is made up of 15 amino acids. V was cut by 5 bases and J by 0 bases, with 12 bases left in between. Germline V gene data show CDR1 as SGHRS and CDR2 as YFSETQ. CDR3: CASRIAESSYNEQFF. Here the CDR3 DNA reads TGCGCCAGCAGGATAGCGGAAAGCTCCTACAATGAGCAGTTCTTC.

In this sample, this clonotype turned up many times. Because this beta chain is a stray read in a library intended to capture alpha chains, its abundance should not be given much weight. The chain has TRBV7-8 and TRBJ1-5; 12 bases align to TRBD1. The junction had 4 bases not matched to a gene; V was cut back by 5 bases and J by 5 bases. Germline-derived CDR1 and CDR2 are SGHVS and FQNEAQ. The CDR3 runs to 15 residues. As DNA, the CDR3 is TGTGCCAGCAGCGCAGGGACAGGGGGCGATCAGCCCCAGCATTTT. Protein: CASSAGTGGDQPQHF.

Many counts were recorded for this clonotype. A library made for alpha chains picked up this beta chain off target, so its size means little. The J gene is TRBJ1-5, the V gene TRBV30; 7 nucleotides align to TRBD1. CDR3 length equals 13 residues. With V trimmed by 5 bases and J by 2 bases, 3 bases remained unmatched. CDR1 is GTSNPN, CDR2 SVGIG, per germline (reference sequence). The DNA for the CDR3 is TGTGCCTGGCAGGGGGGGGGCAATCAGCCCCAGCATTTT. Amino acid sequence: CAWQGGGNQPQHF.

This clonotype was found many times. A library prepared for alpha chains yielded this beta chain as an off-target read; its size is of little meaning. This CDR3 is CASSRVANYGYTF. CDR3 bases: TGTGCCAGCAGCCGTGTTGCTAACTATGGCTACACCTTC. J is TRBJ1-2 and V is TRBV5-4; D gene ambiguous. Germline assignment: CDR1 SGHNT and CDR2 YYREEE (reference sequence). V gave up 4 bases and J gave up 0 bases, with 7 bases separating them. The CDR3 is made up of 13 amino acids.

This clonotype came up many times. The size of this beta chain means little, since it is a stray read in a library made for alpha chains. The DNA for the CDR3 is TGTGCCAGCAGCTTAATTAGGACAGAGGCGGATGGCTACACCTTC. The encoded protein is CASSLIRTEADGYTF. The rearrangement uses TRBV13 and TRBJ1-2; TRBD1 might be the D (6 bases). Trimming removed 2 bases at V and 6 bases at J, with 16 bases between. Germline values: CDR1 PRHDT, CDR2 FYEKMQ (reference sequence). The CDR3 is 15 residues long.

This clonotype was recorded many times. This beta chain is off target for a library built for alpha chains, so its abundance means little. This chain joins TRBV6-6 and TRBJ1-1; D call uncertain. V was clipped by 2 bases and J by 8 bases, with 6 bases between them. Germline values: CDR1 MNHNY, CDR2 SVGAGI (reference sequence). The CDR3 spans 11 residues. CDR3 DNA sequence: TGTGCCAGCAGTTACGGTCAGGAAGCTTTCTTT. It codes for CASSYGQEAFF.